These T cell receptor beta chains were read from a single sample in a study of early T cells in non-severe SARS-CoV-2 infection. Via MiXCR, TCRdb re-called the 5' RACE reads, giving one row per CDR3 protein. Of more than 90,000 distinct CDR3 sequences in the sample, around 14% were seen once. Sequencing was carried out using whole blood. The receptors here all came from an adult who was a healthcare worker with PCR-confirmed SARS-CoV-2 infection or an uninfected control (not recorded which). Each CDR3 is given with its conserved first and last residue. Fields, in order: J gene, V gene, D gene, clone size, CDR3 DNA, CDR3 protein. A D gene is named only where the DNA matches it firmly. The size field is filled for only some rows; it gives once, few, many or a size class.

>TRBJ2-5|TRBV5-1|TRBD1|many
TGCGCCAGCAGCTTGGCCGGACAGGGAGAGACCCAGTACTTC
CASSLAGQGETQYF
>TRBJ1-5|TRBV20-1|NA|many
TGCAGTGCTAGACACGGAGAGGTTCGGAATCAGCCCCAGCATTTT
CSARHGEVRNQPQHF
>TRBJ1-2|TRBV5-6|NA|NA
TGTGCCAGCAGCTTGGCAGGGGCTAGCTGGGTAAAGAACTATGGCTACACCTTC
CASSLAGASWVKNYGYTF
>TRBJ1-1|TRBV7-6|NA|many
TGTGCCAGCAGCCCGTCCGGGTCCCTGAACACTGAAGCTTTCTTT
CASSPSGSLNTEAFF
>TRBJ1-2|TRBV4-1|NA|many
TGCGCCAGCAGCCCCTCTATGGCCCCCAACTATGGCTACACCTTC
CASSPSMAPNYGYTF
>TRBJ1-5|TRBV20-1|TRBD1|few
TGCAGTGCTGTCACAGGGGAGGTCAATCAGCCCCAGCATTTT
CSAVTGEVNQPQHF
>TRBJ1-5|TRBV5-6|NA|NA
TGTGCCAGCAGCTCCCTCCGACGGGGCAATCAGCCCCAGCATTTT
CASSSLRRGNQPQHF
>TRBJ2-1|TRBV3-1|TRBD2|NA
TGTGCCAGCAGCCCGACTAGCTGGGAGTACAATGAGCAGTTCTTC
CASSPTSWEYNEQFF
>TRBJ1-1|TRBV6-5|NA|NA
TGTGCCAGCAGTTACGCAGATGTCACTGAAGCTTTCTTT
CASSYADVTEAFF
>TRBJ1-2|TRBV4-3|NA|few
TGCGCCAGCAGCCAAGATCGAGTGGCCTTGGGGCTTAACTATGGCTACACCTTC
CASSQDRVALGLNYGYTF
>TRBJ2-3|TRBV20-1|TRBD1|few
TGCAGTGCTAGGATCCGGGACAGGGGTCCAGATACGCAGTATTTT
CSARIRDRGPDTQYF
>TRBJ1-2|TRBV5-5|NA|many
TGTGCCAGCAGTGCCGGCGTATTAGACTACACCTTC
CASSAGVLDYTF
>TRBJ1-1|TRBV5-4|NA|many
TGTGCCAGCAGCTTGGCCAGTGACACTGAAGCTTTCTTT
CASSLASDTEAFF
>TRBJ1-4|TRBV12-3/TRBV12-4|TRBD1|many
TGTGCCAGCAGTTTAGCGATTGGACAGGGGGCTTTGTCTAATGAAAAACTGTTTTTT
CASSLAIGQGALSNEKLFF
>TRBJ1-1|TRBV4-1|NA|many
TGCGCCAGCAGCCAAGGGCCGCGTAGCATGAACACTGAAGCTTTCTTT
CASSQGPRSMNTEAFF
>TRBJ1-3|TRBV7-2|NA|many
TGTGCCAGCAGCTTAGGCGGGTCCGGAAACACCATATATTTT
CASSLGGSGNTIYF
>TRBJ1-1|TRBV7-2|NA|few
TGTGCCAGCAGCCTCCGCGGGACCAGGGAGAAGAGGAACACTGAAGCTTTCTTT
CASSLRGTREKRNTEAFF
>TRBJ1-1|TRBV5-1|NA|many
TGCGCCAGCAGCTTGTCAAGAAGCTCTGAAGCTTTCTTT
CASSLSRSSEAFF
>TRBJ1-2|TRBV12-3/TRBV12-4|NA|many
TGTGCCAGCAGCCCCCTGAGGGTAGGGGGGTATGGCTACACCTTC
CASSPLRVGGYGYTF
>TRBJ2-7|TRBV11-2|TRBD1|many
TGTGCCAGCAGCCCCCGGACAGGGGGCGAGCAGTACTTC
CASSPRTGGEQYF
>TRBJ2-4|TRBV28|TRBD1|once
TGTGCCAGCAAACCGGGACAGGGTTTATCCAAAAACATTCAGTACTTC
CASKPGQGLSKNIQYF
>TRBJ2-7|TRBV14|NA|few
TGTGCCAGCAGCCAAGTCGGAGGAAGACAGTACTTC
CASSQVGGRQYF